One T cell receptor (beta chain) is described in this entry. This entry comes from a study of early T cells in non-severe SARS-CoV-2 infection. Individual cDNA molecules were tagged with unique molecular identifiers. In TCRdb, the 5' RACE reads were re-called with MiXCR into one record per CDR3 protein. The data contain about 61,000 distinct CDR3 sequences, more than 10% of them singletons. This sequence originates from an adult who was a healthcare worker with PCR-confirmed SARS-CoV-2 infection or an uninfected control (not recorded which). Sequences were obtained from whole blood.

The CDR3 DNA sequence: TGCAGCTACAGGGTTGCCGAGGCTGAAGCTTTCTTT. Translation gives CSYRVAEAEAFF. The chain joins TRBV29-1 to TRBJ1-1; maybe TRBD1 (6 bases). The V and J ends lost 8 bases and 6 bases respectively, with 16 bases between them. The CDR3 covers 12 residues. CDR1 SQVTM and CDR2 ANQGSEA come from the germline V gene.